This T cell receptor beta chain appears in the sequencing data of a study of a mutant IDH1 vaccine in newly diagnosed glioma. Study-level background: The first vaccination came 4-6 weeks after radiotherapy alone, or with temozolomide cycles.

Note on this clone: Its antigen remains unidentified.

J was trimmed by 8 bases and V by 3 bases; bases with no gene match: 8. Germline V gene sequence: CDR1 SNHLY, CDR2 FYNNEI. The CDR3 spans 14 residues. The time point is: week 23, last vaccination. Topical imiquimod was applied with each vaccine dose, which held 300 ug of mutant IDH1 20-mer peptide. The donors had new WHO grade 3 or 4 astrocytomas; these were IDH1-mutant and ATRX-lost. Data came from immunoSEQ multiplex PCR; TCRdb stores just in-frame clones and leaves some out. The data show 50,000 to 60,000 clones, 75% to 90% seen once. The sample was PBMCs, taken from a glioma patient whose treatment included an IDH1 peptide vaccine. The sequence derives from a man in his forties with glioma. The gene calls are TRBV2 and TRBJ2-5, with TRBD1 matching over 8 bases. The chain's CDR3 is CASSDPDREETQYF. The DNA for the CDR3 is TGTGCCAGCAGTGACCCGGACAGGGAGGAAACCCAGTACTTC.